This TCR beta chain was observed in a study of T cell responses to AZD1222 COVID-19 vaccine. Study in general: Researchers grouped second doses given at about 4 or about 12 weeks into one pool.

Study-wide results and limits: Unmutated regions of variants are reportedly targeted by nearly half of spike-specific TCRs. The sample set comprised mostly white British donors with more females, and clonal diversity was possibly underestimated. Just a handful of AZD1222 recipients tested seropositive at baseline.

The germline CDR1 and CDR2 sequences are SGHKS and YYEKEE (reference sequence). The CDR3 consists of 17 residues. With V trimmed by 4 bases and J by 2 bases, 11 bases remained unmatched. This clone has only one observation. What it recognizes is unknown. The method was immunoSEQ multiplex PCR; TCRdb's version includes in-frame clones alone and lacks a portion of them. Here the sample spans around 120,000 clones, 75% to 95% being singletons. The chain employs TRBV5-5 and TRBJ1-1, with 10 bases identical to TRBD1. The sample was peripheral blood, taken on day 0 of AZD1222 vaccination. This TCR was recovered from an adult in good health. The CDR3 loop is CASSPTGTGATNTEAFF. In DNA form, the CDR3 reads TGTGCCAGCAGCCCGACCGGGACAGGGGCAACCAACACTGAAGCTTTCTTT.